The 20 T cell receptor beta chains listed next were all sequenced from one sample in a study of cytotoxic CD8 clonotypes in ibrutinib-treated CLL (dated by TCRdb to the early 2020s). The library relied on the immunoSEQ multiplex PCR assay. The source is immuneACCESS, and TCRdb retained only in-frame sequences with V and J called. Part of the clones is not carried over; for the studies checked, unresolved V genes explain less than half of this, and the remainder is unexplained. For this sample the table gives around 330,000 clones, of which 67% were detected only once. The ten largest clones capture about 5.9% of the sample. Sample: PBMCs, taken after 36 months of ibrutinib treatment. These receptors originate from a human donor with chronic lymphocytic leukemia.

CDR3 bases: TGTGCCAGCAGTGAAGGGACAGCTGGAAACACCATATATTTT. This sequence encodes CASSEGTAGNTIYF. The gene calls are TRBV2 and TRBJ1-3; tentatively, D is TRBD1 (6 bases). CDR3 length: 14 amino acids. The V end lost 1 base, the J end lost 2 bases, and 6 bases lay between the germline ends. Germline-derived CDR1 and CDR2 are SNHLY and FYNNEI.

J is TRBJ2-7 and V is TRBV10-3; D is undetermined. V was shortened by 1 base and J by 3 bases, with 10 bases between the two germline ends. The CDR3 covers 14 residues. Germline V gene data show CDR1 as ENHRY and CDR2 as SYGVKD. The CDR3 DNA follows: TGTGCCATCAGTGAGTTGGGCAGTAGCTACGAGCAGTACTTC. Translation gives CAISELGSSYEQYF.

This rearrangement joins TRBV7-6 to TRBJ2-7; 9 bases map to TRBD1. Germline assignment: CDR1 SGHVS and CDR2 FNYEAQ. The V and J ends lost 5 bases and 6 bases, in that order; junction bases with no gene match: 11. The CDR3 spans 15 residues. CDR3 loop: CASSPAPGTGREQYF. CDR3 nucleotide sequence: TGTGCCAGCAGCCCAGCCCCCGGGACAGGGCGCGAGCAGTACTTC.

The chain has TRBV5-6 and TRBJ1-1; the D is unclear. The CDR3 runs 16 residues. V lost 0 bases to trimming and J lost 1 base, with 13 bases between them. Germline loops: CDR1 SGHDT, CDR2 YYEEEE. CDR3 loop: CASSLAFGLTNTEAFF. DNA for the CDR3: TGTGCCAGCAGCTTGGCTTTCGGTTTAACGAACACTGAAGCTTTCTTT. Full variable domain (missing parts from reference TRBV5-6 and TRBJ1-1): DAGVTQSPTHLIKTRGQQVTLRCSPKSGHDTVSWYQQALGQGPQFIFQYYEEEERQRGNFPDRFSGHQFPNYSSELNVNALLLGDSALYLCASSLAFGLTNTEAFFGQGTRLTVV.

This clone was seen once. The genes are TRBV4-1 and TRBJ1-2; the D is unclear. This CDR3 region has 15 residues. Looked up from germline, CDR1 is MGHRA and CDR2 is YSYEKL. The germline V and J ends were trimmed by 1 base and 1 base, with 10 bases remaining between them. The CDR3 sequence: CASSQVNGYNYGYTF. CDR3 sequence (DNA): TGCGCCAGCAGCCAAGTTAACGGTTATAACTATGGCTACACCTTC.

The chain combines TRBV5-1 with TRBJ2-7, with D uncertain. Germline CDR1 reads SGHRS; CDR2 reads YFSETQ. V was pared by 0 bases and J by 0 bases, with 7 bases between. The CDR3 covers 14 residues. For the CDR3, the DNA is TGCGCCAGCAGCTTGGGGCAGTCCTCCTACGAGCAGTACTTC. Translation gives CASSLGQSSYEQYF.

CDR3 sequence reads: CASSSWTGGWGPQETQYF. The DNA of the CDR3 is TGCGCCAGCAGCTCATGGACAGGGGGCTGGGGGCCCCAAGAGACCCAGTACTTC. The V and J genes are TRBV4-1 and TRBJ2-5; 11 bases fit TRBD1. With 5 bases clipped from V and 1 base from J, the junction kept 12 bases outside the gene matches. The CDR3 has 18 amino acids. The germline gives CDR1 MGHRA, CDR2 YSYEKL.

V and J are TRBV9 and TRBJ2-3, with 9 bases fitting TRBD1. The CDR3 is 16 residues long. Germline CDR1 and CDR2: SGDLS and YYNGEE. The trim removed 1 base at V and 4 bases at J, leaving 7 bases unmatched. The CDR3 reads CASSVSGTGKADTQYF. The CDR3 bases are TGTGCCAGCAGCGTAAGTGGGACAGGGAAAGCAGATACGCAGTATTTT. Combining the CDR3 with reference TRBV9 and TRBJ2-3 gives the whole variable domain DSGVTQTPKHLITATGQRVTLRCSPRSGDLSVYWYQQSLDQGLQFLIQYYNGEERAKGNILERFSAQQFPDLHSELNLSSLELGDSALYFCASSVSGTGKADTQYFGPGTRLTVL.

This clone was detected only a few times. The chain combines TRBV5-1 with TRBJ2-5; D gene uncertain. V was clipped by 2 bases and J by 5 bases, with 10 bases between them. Germline values: CDR1 SGHRS, CDR2 YFSETQ. The CDR3 covers 13 residues. The CDR3 reads CASSLVTGETQYF. CDR3 in DNA: TGCGCCAGCAGCTTAGTTACTGGGGAGACCCAGTACTTC.

The CDR3 sequence: CASSLAERSTDTQYF. In nucleotides, the CDR3 is TGTGCCAGCAGCTTAGCGGAGAGGAGCACAGATACGCAGTATTTT. V is TRBV7-6 and J is TRBJ2-3; the D is unclear. Germline CDR1 and CDR2: SGHVS and FNYEAQ. This CDR3 has 15 amino acids. Trimming stripped 0 bases from V and 0 bases from J, with 7 bases between.

The chain combines TRBV25-1 with TRBJ2-1; D gene uncertain. Per germline, CDR1 MGHDK and CDR2 SYGVNS. The CDR3 loop spans 14 amino acids. V lost 4 bases and J lost 5, with 12 bases in between. DNA of the CDR3: TGTGCCAGCAGTGGTTGGGTAATCCACAATGAGCAGTTCTTC. It yields the protein CASSGWVIHNEQFF.

The chain is built from TRBV27 and TRBJ2-1; D is perhaps TRBD1 (5 bases). Germline-derived CDR1 and CDR2 are MNHEY and SMNVEV (reference sequence). The V gene lost 0 bases and the J gene lost 0 bases, with 18 bases spanning the gap. This CDR3 has 19 residues. Here the CDR3 DNA reads TGTGCCAGCAGTTTATCGCAGGGAACGACAGCCCTCTCCTACAATGAGCAGTTCTTC. Its protein product is CASSLSQGTTALSYNEQFF.

This rearrangement joins TRBV10-2 to TRBJ2-7; possibly TRBD2 for D (6 bases). V lost 0 bases, J lost 8 bases, and 17 bases lay in between. This CDR3 comprises 15 residues. CDR1 is WSHSY and CDR2 is SAAADI in the germline V gene. CDR3 sequence: CASSESRTTFGQQYF. The CDR3 region has the DNA TGCGCCAGCAGTGAGTCCCGGACTACTTTTGGGCAGCAGTACTTC.

V and J are TRBV6-5 and TRBJ2-2; D gene ambiguous. The CDR3 extends over 11 amino acids. The V gene lost 6 bases and the J gene lost 6 bases, with 5 bases spanning the gap. Germline CDR1 and CDR2: MNHEY and SVGAGI. The CDR3 protein is CASRRAGELFF. The CDR3, as DNA: TGTGCCAGCAGAAGAGCCGGGGAGCTGTTTTTT.

The chain is built from TRBV4-1 and TRBJ2-3, with D perhaps matching TRBD1 (6 bases). Germline values: CDR1 MGHRA, CDR2 YSYEKL. This CDR3 is 15 amino acids long. V lost 6 bases, J lost 4 bases, and 17 bases lay in between. CDR3 in DNA: TGCGCCAGCAGGGGGACACCTACAGGGCCAGATACGCAGTATTTT. Protein: CASRGTPTGPDTQYF.

The chain is built from TRBV15 and TRBJ2-5; 7 bases agree with TRBD2. Unmatched junction bases numbered 8, after V lost 6 bases and J lost 1 base. CDR1 and CDR2 from the germline V gene are LNHNV and YYDKDF (reference sequence). There are 15 residues in the CDR3. CDR3 coding DNA: TGTGCCACCAGAGGGGACGGCGGGGGCCAAGAGACCCAGTACTTC. This gives the protein CATRGDGGGQETQYF. The whole variable domain, remainder taken from reference TRBV15 and TRBJ2-5, is DAMVIQNPRYQVTQFGKPVTLSCSQTLNHNVMYWYQQKSSQAPKLLFHYYDKDFNNEADTPDNFQSRRPNTSFCFLDIRSPGLGDTAMYLCATRGDGGGQETQYFGPGTRLLVL.

This clone came up a few times. The sample carries other DNA sequences with the same CDR3. The chain recombines TRBV13 with TRBJ1-1; 7 bases are shared with TRBD1. CDR3 length equals 13 residues. Germline CDR1 PRHDT, CDR2 FYEKMQ (reference sequence). V dropped 2 bases and J dropped 4; count of bases not matched to a gene: 1. The CDR3: CASSLQGGTEAFF. The CDR3 DNA sequence: TGTGCCAGCAGCTTACAGGGGGGCACTGAAGCTTTCTTT.

The chain joins TRBV7-8 to TRBJ1-5; D remains unclear. The CDR3 length is 15 residues. Germline V CDR1 and CDR2: SGHVS, FQNEAQ. Between the trimmed V and J ends, which lost 1 base and 5 bases, there was a span of 12 bases. The CDR3 DNA reads TGTGCCAGCAGCTTAGTCATGAGTCCGTATCAGCCCCAGCATTTT. Encoded protein: CASSLVMSPYQPQHF.

This sequence joins TRBV5-6 and TRBJ1-1; D is uncertain. The V end lost 0 bases, the J end lost 4 bases, and 4 bases lay between the germline ends. This CDR3 has 12 amino acids. In germline, CDR1 is SGHDT, CDR2 YYEEEE. In DNA form, the CDR3 reads TGTGCCAGCAGCTTGGGGGCCACTGAAGCTTTCTTT. Encoded protein: CASSLGATEAFF.

The genes are TRBV29-1 and TRBJ1-1; 7 nucleotides align to TRBD1. Germline V CDR1 and CDR2: SQVTM, ANQGSEA. CDR3 size: 13 residues. The J segment lost 3 bases and the V segment lost 7 bases, leaving 8 bases of the junction unmatched. CDR3 protein: CSGDSLSDTEAFF. The CDR3 DNA is TGCAGCGGGGACAGTTTGTCGGACACTGAAGCTTTCTTT.